Sequencing of this T cell receptor beta chain was carried out in a study of shared clonotypes between healthy human individuals. About the research overall: Used for every donor were three CD4 naive, three CD4 memory, two CD8 naive and one CD8 memory plate.

This CDR3 comprises 15 residues. V was trimmed by 5 bases and J by 0 bases, leaving 14 bases between them. CDR1 is KGHSH and CDR2 is LQKENI in the germline V gene. Only in-frame clones appear in the TCRdb table, and some are missing; sequencing was by immunoSEQ multiplex PCR. In the table there are approximately 1,500,000 clones, approximately 96% of which are singletons. The specimen was naive CD4+ T cells sorted from blood. Noted subset: CD45RA+ positively selected. The V and J genes are TRBV18 and TRBJ2-7, with a tentative D call TRBD1 (6 bases). The sequence derives from a man younger than 40 in good health. CDR3 bases: TGTGCCAGCTCATACCGGGACATCAGCTCCTACGAGCAGTACTTC. It encodes CASSYRDISSYEQYF.